The text below deals with one T cell receptor beta chain. This record belongs to a study of blood T cell repertoires in COVID-19. On the study more broadly: Samples representing acute and convalescent COVID-19 were sourced from the United States, Italy and Spain. T cells, B-cell-depleted T cells, or PBMCs provided the cDNA or gDNA that served as material.

This CDR3 is 15 amino acids long. Looked up from germline, CDR1 is MNHEY and CDR2 is SMNVEV (reference sequence). The V gene end was trimmed by 6 bases and the J gene end by 6 bases; junction bases not matched to a gene: 10. Clones were read by immunoSEQ multiplex PCR, and TCRdb kept only the in-frame ones, dropping some. The table shows roughly 180,000 clones, with less than 90% occurring only once. The source of this sequence is a man aged 70-80 years with active or convalescent COVID-19. The specimen sequenced was peripheral blood. The rearrangement uses TRBV27 and TRBJ1-5; 8 bases match TRBD1. CDR3 amino acids: CASSPRAGTGQPQHF. CDR3 sequence (DNA): TGTGCCAGCAGCCCGCGAGCAGGGACAGGTCAGCCCCAGCATTTT.